These T cell receptor beta chains were read from a single sample in a study of Graves' ophthalmopathy and Graves' hyperthyroidism. TCRdb called the multiplex PCR reads again in MiXCR, with one record for every CDR3 protein. The sample lists over a million distinct CDR3 sequences, 35% to 45% seen once, with approximately 12% in the top ten. The sequenced sample consisted of peripheral blood or thyroid tissue (not recorded which). The source of these receptors is an adult man with Graves' hyperthyroidism. CDR3s include the opening cysteine and the closing phenylalanine or tryptophan. A D gene is named only where the DNA matches it firmly. Where a row states a size, it is once, few, many or the class of an expanded clone; other rows omit it.

j_call clone_size d_call v_call cdr3_nt cdr3_aa
TRBJ2-3 NA TRBD2 TRBV11-2 TGTGCCAGCAGCTTATGGCGGGGGAGACACACAGATACGCAGTATTTT CASSLWRGRHTDTQYF
TRBJ1-4 few TRBD1 TRBV9 TGTGCCAGCAGCGTAGCACCAACCCGACAGGGGGCGCATGAAAAACTGTTTTTT CASSVAPTRQGAHEKLFF
TRBJ2-7 NA TRBD1 TRBV29-1 TGCAGCGTTGTTGAGGGGGCAGGGGGCTTCGAGCAGTACTTC CSVVEGAGGFEQYF
TRBJ2-7 NA TRBD1 TRBV2 TGTGCCAGTAGTACCTACCGGACAGGGCCGGTCGAGCAGTACTTC CASSTYRTGPVEQYF
TRBJ1-2 NA TRBD1 TRBV10-3 TGTGCCAGCAGTGTCGGGACAGGGGGCCTATGGTATGGCTACACCTTC CASSVGTGGLWYGYTF
TRBJ2-7 NA TRBD1 TRBV10-3 TGTGCCAGCAGTTACTACTTCCAGGGGGCGGCCTACGAGCAGTACTTC CASSYYFQGAAYEQYF
TRBJ1-1 NA NA TRBV29-1 TGCAGCTTATGGGTGAACACTGAAGCTTTCTTT CSLWVNTEAFF
TRBJ1-2 many NA TRBV5-1 TGCGCCAGCACCCCCCCGGGGAACGGGCGCGGCTACACCTTC CASTPPGNGRGYTF
TRBJ2-7 many NA TRBV20-1 TGCAGTGCTAAGCATGCGACAGGTCGTGCGTACTTC CSAKHATGRAYF
TRBJ2-1 NA TRBD2 TRBV5-1 TGCGCCAGCAGCTTATGGGACGGGGGGGCGGTCAATGAGCAGTTCTTC CASSLWDGGAVNEQFF
TRBJ2-2 NA TRBD2 TRBV5-4 TGTGCCAGCAGCTTGTGGTTAGCGGGGGCACACACCGGGGAGCTGTTTTTT CASSLWLAGAHTGELFF
TRBJ2-6 NA NA TRBV19 TGTGCCAGTAGTATAGTGGGTGGGGCCAACGTCCTGACTTTC CASSIVGGANVLTF
TRBJ1-6 many TRBD1 TRBV7-9 TGTGCCAGCAGCTCCCCAGGGGGCAGTTCACCCCTCCACTTT CASSSPGGSSPLHF
TRBJ2-1 NA TRBD1 TRBV29-1 TGCAGCGTCGGGACAGGATCTCGGGAGTCTGAGCAGTTCTTC CSVGTGSRESEQFF
TRBJ1-1 few TRBD1 TRBV19 TGTGCCTGCCACACAGGGACAGGGGGCAGCGGCACTGAAGCTTTCTTT CACHTGTGGSGTEAFF
TRBJ2-7 NA TRBD2 TRBV4-1 TGCGCCAGCAGCCATCCACTAGCGGGAGTTTATGAGCAGTACTTC CASSHPLAGVYEQYF